Listed below are T cell receptor beta chains from one sample, sequenced in a study of T cells in Graves' hyperthyroidism and ophthalmopathy. Via MiXCR, TCRdb re-called the multiplex PCR reads, giving one row per CDR3 protein. The sample has under 350,000 distinct CDR3 sequences, approximately 22% seen once. The sequenced material came from blood. The receptor set was obtained from a woman between 45 and 65 years old with Graves' hyperthyroidism. Both conserved end residues are part of each CDR3. D genes are given only for firm matches. Rows give clone size only sometimes, using once, few, many, or a class for an expanded clone.

v_gene	j_gene	abundance	d_gene	CDR3nt	CDR3aa
TRBV2	TRBJ1-5	many	TRBD1	TGTGCCAGACGGATAAACAGGGGAGATCAGCCCCAGCATTTT	CARRINRGDQPQHF
TRBV28	TRBJ2-1	.	TRBD2	TGTGCCAGCAGTTCCTACCGGGAGGGCCCCTACAATGAGCAGTTCTTC	CASSSYREGPYNEQFF
TRBV6-1	TRBJ2-1	many	.	TGTGCCAGCAGCCGAAATAGGGGCGGAAGCTCCTACAATGAGCAGTTCTTC	CASSRNRGGSSYNEQFF
TRBV5-1	TRBJ2-7	few	TRBD2	TGCGCCAGCAGCTTGTCTCTAGCGGGAGGGCGCGAGCAGTACTTC	CASSLSLAGGREQYF
TRBV7-7	TRBJ2-5	many	.	TGTGCTAGCAGCTTAGCTTTTTCGTTACAAGAGACCCAGTACTTC	CASSLAFSLQETQYF
TRBV20-1	TRBJ2-7	many	TRBD2	TGCAGTGCTAGAGGGACTAGCGGGAGTGGCAGGCAGTACTTC	CSARGTSGSGRQYF
TRBV6-1	TRBJ1-1	.	.	TGTGCCAGCAGTTGGGGGGCGGGGGACGCTGAAGCTTTCTTT	CASSWGAGDAEAFF
TRBV3-1	TRBJ2-3	.	TRBD2	TGTGCCAGCAGCCAAGATTCAGCGGGGGCAGATACGCAGTATTTT	CASSQDSAGADTQYF
TRBV20-1	TRBJ1-6	many	TRBD1	TGCAGTGCTAGCCCCGGGACAGGGAGGAATTCACCCCTCCACTTT	CSASPGTGRNSPLHF
TRBV29-1	TRBJ2-3	many	TRBD2	TGCAGCGTTGAAGGGGCGACGCTTGGCGGGAGGCCAGATACGCAGTATTTT	CSVEGATLGGRPDTQYF
TRBV27	TRBJ1-2	many	.	TGTGCCAGCAGTACCGGGGGAAGTGGCTACACCTTC	CASSTGGSGYTF
TRBV20-1	TRBJ2-7	.	TRBD1	TGCAGTGCGGGACAGGGCCTCTCCTACGAGCAGTACTTC	CSAGQGLSYEQYF
TRBV10-3	TRBJ2-2	many	.	TGTGCCATCAGTGAGACAGGCAGATCGAACACCGGGGAGCTGTTTTTT	CAISETGRSNTGELFF
TRBV20-1	TRBJ1-3	few	TRBD1	TGCAGTGCACAGCAGGGGGCAGGAGGAAACACCATATATTTT	CSAQQGAGGNTIYF